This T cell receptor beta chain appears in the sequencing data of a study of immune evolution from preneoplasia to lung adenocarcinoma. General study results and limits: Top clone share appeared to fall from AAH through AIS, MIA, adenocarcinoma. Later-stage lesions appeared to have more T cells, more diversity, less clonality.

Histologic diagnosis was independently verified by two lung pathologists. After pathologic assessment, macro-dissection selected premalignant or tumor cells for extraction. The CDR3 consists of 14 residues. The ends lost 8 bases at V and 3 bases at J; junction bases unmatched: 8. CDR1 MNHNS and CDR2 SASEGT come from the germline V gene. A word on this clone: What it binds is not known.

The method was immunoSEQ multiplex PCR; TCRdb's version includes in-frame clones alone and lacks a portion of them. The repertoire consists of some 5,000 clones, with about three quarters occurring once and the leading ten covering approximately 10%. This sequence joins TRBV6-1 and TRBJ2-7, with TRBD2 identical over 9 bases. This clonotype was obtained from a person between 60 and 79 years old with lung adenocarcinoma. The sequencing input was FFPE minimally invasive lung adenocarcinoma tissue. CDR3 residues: CASSWLAGNYEQYF. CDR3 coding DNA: TGTGCCAGCTCTTGGCTAGCGGGAAACTACGAGCAGTACTTC.